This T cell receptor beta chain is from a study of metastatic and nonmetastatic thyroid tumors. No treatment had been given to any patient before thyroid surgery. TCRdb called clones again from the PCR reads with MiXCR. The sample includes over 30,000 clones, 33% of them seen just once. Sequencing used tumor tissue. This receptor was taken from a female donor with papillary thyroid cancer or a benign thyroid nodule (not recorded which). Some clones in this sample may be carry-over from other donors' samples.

In DNA, the CDR3 is TGTGCCTGGAGCTCCCTGGGGACAGACTTGAACAATGAGCAGTTCTTC. This codes for CAWSSLGTDLNNEQFF. This chain joins TRBV30 and TRBJ2-1; 7 bases are shared with TRBD1. CDR1 is GTSNPN, CDR2 SVGIG, per germline (reference sequence). Unmatched junction bases numbered 13, after V lost 3 bases and J lost 5 bases. The CDR3 length is 16 residues.